A selection of T cell receptor beta chains follows, all from one sample in a study of identifying expanded T cells in peripheral blood. Only in-frame clones appear in the TCRdb table, and some are missing; sequencing was by immunoSEQ multiplex PCR. The data hold 80,000 or so clones, with roughly 86% observed a single time. Sequenced input: blood. These TCRs come from a person between 18 and 70 years old in good health. Each CDR3 is given with its conserved first and last residue. A D gene is named only where the DNA matches it firmly. A clone size is listed for some rows: how often the clone was seen (once, few, many), or a class if it is expanded.

NA TRBJ2-1 TRBD2 TRBV6-5 TGTGCCAGCAGTAAAAGCGGGAGCTACAATGAGCAGTTCTTC CASSKSGSYNEQFF
NA TRBJ1-6 TRBD1 TRBV7-9 TGTGCCAGCAGCTCCGGGACAGGGGATAATTCACCCCTCCACTTT CASSSGTGDNSPLHF
NA TRBJ1-2 NA TRBV19 TGTGCCAGTAGTATAGAAGACAGGTCTTATGGCTACACCTTC CASSIEDRSYGYTF
NA TRBJ1-4 NA TRBV7-7 TGTGCTAGCAGCCAGAGTACTAATGAAAAACTGTTTTTT CASSQSTNEKLFF
NA TRBJ2-7 NA TRBV7-8 TGTGCCAGCAGCTTAGGGGAGGCCCTCGAGCAGTACTTC CASSLGEALEQYF
NA TRBJ2-3 NA TRBV6-5 TGTGCCAGCAGTTACTTACGAGGGAGAGATACGCAGTATTTT CASSYLRGRDTQYF
NA TRBJ2-2 NA TRBV28 TGTGCCAGATGGGGGAGGCCGAACACCGGGGAGCTGTTTTTT CARWGRPNTGELFF
once TRBJ2-7 NA TRBV19 TGTGCCAGTAGTCCCACGAGGGGTTACGAGCAGTACTTC CASSPTRGYEQYF
NA TRBJ2-3 NA TRBV7-2 TGTGCCAGCAGCCTTCTGGGGGCCTTGGCAGATACGCAGTATTTT CASSLLGALADTQYF
NA TRBJ2-1 TRBD1 TRBV19 TGTGCCAGTAGTAGTGCAGGGGGCAGAGAGCAGTTCTTC CASSSAGGREQFF
NA TRBJ1-5 TRBD1 TRBV6-6 TGTGCCAGCAGAACGACAGGGGAGGGCCGGCCCCAGCATTTT CASRTTGEGRPQHF
NA TRBJ2-7 TRBD1 TRBV5-1 TGCGCCAGCAGCTTGGAGGCAGGGGGCGCGTCCTACGAGCAGTACTTC CASSLEAGGASYEQYF
NA TRBJ2-5 NA TRBV10-3 TGTGCCATCAGTGAACAGAGCGCCTTGGGTCAAGAGACCCAGTACTTC CAISEQSALGQETQYF
NA TRBJ2-2 TRBD1 TRBV7-6 TGTGCCAGCAGTTCCCCACAGGGACAGACTCCGAACACCGGGGAGCTGTTTTTT CASSSPQGQTPNTGELFF
once TRBJ1-4 NA TRBV6-5 TGTGCCAGCAGTTACTCGGGGGCAGGGGCAAATGAAAAACTGTTTTTT CASSYSGAGANEKLFF
once TRBJ2-7 NA TRBV10-3 TGTGCCATCATGTCGAAACAGGGAAATCTCTACGAGCAGTACTTC CAIMSKQGNLYEQYF
NA TRBJ1-1 NA TRBV19 TGTGCCAGTAGTATAGGAGCGGGGAACACTGAAGCTTTCTTT CASSIGAGNTEAFF
once TRBJ1-1 TRBD1 TRBV7-2 TGTGCCAGCAGCGGGACAGGAGACACTGAAGCTTTCTTT CASSGTGDTEAFF